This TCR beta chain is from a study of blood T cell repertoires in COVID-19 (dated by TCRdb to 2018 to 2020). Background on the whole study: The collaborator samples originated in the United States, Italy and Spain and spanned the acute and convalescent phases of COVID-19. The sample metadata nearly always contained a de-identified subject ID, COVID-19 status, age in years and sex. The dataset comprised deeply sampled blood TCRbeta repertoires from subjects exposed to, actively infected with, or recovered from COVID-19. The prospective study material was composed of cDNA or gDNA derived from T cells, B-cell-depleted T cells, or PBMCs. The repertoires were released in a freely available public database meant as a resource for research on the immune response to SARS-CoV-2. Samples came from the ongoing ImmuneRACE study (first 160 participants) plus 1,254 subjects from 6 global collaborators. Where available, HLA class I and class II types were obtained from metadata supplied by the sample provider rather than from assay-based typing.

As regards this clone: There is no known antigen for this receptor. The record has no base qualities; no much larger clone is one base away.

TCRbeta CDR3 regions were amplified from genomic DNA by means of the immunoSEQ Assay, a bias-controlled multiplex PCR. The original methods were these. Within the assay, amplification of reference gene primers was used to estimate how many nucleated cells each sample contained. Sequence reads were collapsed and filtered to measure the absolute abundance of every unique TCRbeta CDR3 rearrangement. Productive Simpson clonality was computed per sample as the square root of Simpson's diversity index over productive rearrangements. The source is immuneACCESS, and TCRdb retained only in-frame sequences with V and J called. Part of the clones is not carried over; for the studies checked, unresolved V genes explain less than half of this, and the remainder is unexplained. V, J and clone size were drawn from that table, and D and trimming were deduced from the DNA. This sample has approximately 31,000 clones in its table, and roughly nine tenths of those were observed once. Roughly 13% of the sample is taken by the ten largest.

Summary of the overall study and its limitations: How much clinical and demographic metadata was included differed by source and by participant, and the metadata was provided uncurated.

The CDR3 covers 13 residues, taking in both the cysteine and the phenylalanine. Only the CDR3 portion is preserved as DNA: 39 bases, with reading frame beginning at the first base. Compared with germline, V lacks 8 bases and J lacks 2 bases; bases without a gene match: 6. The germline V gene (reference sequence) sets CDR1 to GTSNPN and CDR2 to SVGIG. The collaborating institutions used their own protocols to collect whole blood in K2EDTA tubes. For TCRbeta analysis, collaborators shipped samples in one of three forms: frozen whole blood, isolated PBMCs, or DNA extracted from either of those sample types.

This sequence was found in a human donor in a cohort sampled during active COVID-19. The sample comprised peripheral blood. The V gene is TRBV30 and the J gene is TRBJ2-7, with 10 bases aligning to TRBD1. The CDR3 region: CASRTGGTYEQYF. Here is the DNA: TGTGCCAGTAGGACAGGGGGGACCTACGAGCAGTACTTC.